This entry lists 16 T cell receptor beta chains sequenced from one sample in a study of blood T cell repertoires in COVID-19 (TCRdb year 2020). The library was produced with the immunoSEQ multiplex PCR assay. As stored in TCRdb, this immuneACCESS dataset retains in-frame rearrangements with V and J assigned. A fraction of the clones does not appear; measured against another copy, unresolved V genes explain less than half of the discrepancy, and the remainder lacks a known reason. The sample table holds 60,000 to 65,000 clones, of which roughly 71% were seen once. The top ten constitute approximately 28% of the sample. What was sequenced was peripheral blood. These receptors came from an elderly woman with acute or convalescent COVID-19.

The chain joins TRBV19 to TRBJ1-1; D is uncertain. Deletions cut 7 bases from V and 6 bases from J, with 15 bases between. This CDR3 region has 13 residues. The germline V gene encodes CDR1 LNHDA and CDR2 SQIVND (reference sequence). CDR3 region: CASTPVAGAEAFF. CDR3 bases: TGTGCCAGTACCCCCGTGGCGGGCGCTGAAGCTTTCTTT.

V gene TRBV28 combines with J gene TRBJ1-2; D uncertain. The CDR3 is 15 amino acids. The germline V and J ends were trimmed by 6 bases and 5 bases, with 19 bases remaining between them. CDR1 and CDR2 from the germline V gene are MDHEN and SYDVKM. CDR3 nucleotide sequence: TGTGCCAGCAGAGATACTCCTTTGGACTTTTATGGCTACACCTTC. Amino acids: CASRDTPLDFYGYTF.

V and J are TRBV10-3 and TRBJ2-5, with D tentatively TRBD2 (6 bases). Deletions cut 4 bases from V and 5 bases from J, with 8 bases between. The germline V gene has CDR1 ENHRY and CDR2 SYGVKD. This CDR3 has 12 residues. The CDR3, as DNA: TGTGCCATCAGTGCTGGGGGGGAGACCCAGTACTTC. Translation: CAISAGGETQYF.

The chain couples TRBV5-1 to TRBJ1-4; possible D gene TRBD1, 6 bases. CDR1 is SGHRS and CDR2 is YFSETQ in the germline V gene. The CDR3 is 15 residues long. Trimming left V 0 bases short and J 7 bases short, with 13 bases between. The DNA of the CDR3 is TGCGCCAGCAGCTTGGGGCAGGGGCAGAGTGAAAAACTGTTTTTT. Its translation is CASSLGQGQSEKLFF.

DNA of the CDR3: TGTGCCAGCACCCTAGGTGGGGGGACCTACGAGCAGTACTTC. Translated, it gives CASTLGGGTYEQYF. The gene calls are TRBV28 and TRBJ2-7, with TRBD2 as a possible D gene (6 bases). Per the germline V gene, CDR1 is MDHEN and CDR2 is SYDVKM. This CDR3 contains 14 residues. Trimming stripped 7 bases from V and 2 bases from J, with 15 bases between.

The CDR3 reads CASSADSSPLLMGSYNSPLHF. CDR3 sequence (DNA): TGTGCCAGCAGCGCAGACAGCTCTCCCTTGTTGATGGGCTCCTATAATTCACCCCTCCACTTT. V usage is TRBV9 and J usage is TRBJ1-6, with D tentatively TRBD1 (5 bases). Germline CDR1 reads SGDLS; CDR2 reads YYNGEE. This CDR3 has 21 amino acids. With 3 bases removed from V and 0 bases from J, the gap between germline ends came to 25 bases.

The genes are TRBV7-2 and TRBJ2-4; 9 bases line up with TRBD1. The CDR3 runs to 15 residues. V dropped 6 bases and J dropped 6; count of bases not matched to a gene: 9. The germline V gene has CDR1 SGHTA and CDR2 FQGNSA. Here the CDR3 reads CASRDTGGARNIQYF. DNA of the CDR3: TGTGCCAGCAGGGATACAGGGGGCGCGAGAAACATTCAGTACTTC.

V is TRBV18 and J is TRBJ1-1, with 7 bases fitting TRBD1. The germline V gene has CDR1 KGHSH and CDR2 LQKENI. Unmatched junction bases numbered 4, after V lost 5 bases and J lost 4 bases. The CDR3 has 13 amino acids. CDR3 bases: TGTGCCAGCTCAAGGACAGGTCCCACTGAAGCTTTCTTT. Amino acid sequence: CASSRTGPTEAFF.

The chain combines TRBV11-3 with TRBJ1-1; D is undetermined. CDR1 is SGHNT and CDR2 is YENEEA in the germline V gene. The length of the CDR3 is 13 residues. V was shortened by 7 bases and J by 3 bases, with 12 bases between the two germline ends. The CDR3 sequence is CASTNRVYTEAFF. CDR3 DNA sequence: TGTGCCAGCACCAATCGGGTTTACACTGAAGCTTTCTTT. The whole variable domain, remainder taken from reference TRBV11-3 and TRBJ1-1, is EAGVVQSPRYKIIEKKQPVAFWCNPISGHNTLYWYLQNLGQGPELLIRYENEEAVDDSQLPKDRFSAERLKGVDSTLKIQPAELGDSAVYLCASTNRVYTEAFFGQGTRLTVV.

The CDR3 DNA is TGTGCCAGCAGCGAGGGACTAGCGGGAGGCGAGCAGTACTTC. This sequence encodes CASSEGLAGGEQYF. J is TRBJ2-7 and V is TRBV9; 15 bases fit TRBD2. The CDR3 loop spans 14 amino acids. After removal of 3 bases from V and 6 bases from J, the junction contained 1 base not matched to a gene. Per the germline V gene, CDR1 is SGDLS and CDR2 is YYNGEE.

V is TRBV2 and J is TRBJ2-5, with D unresolved. The V end was cut by 7 bases, the J end by 0 bases, with 15 bases between. The CDR3 loop spans 15 amino acids. Germline V gene data show CDR1 as SNHLY and CDR2 as FYNNEI. The CDR3 coding sequence is TGTGCCAGCAACCCCGACTCCATGTACCAAGAGACCCAGTACTTC. Translating gives CASNPDSMYQETQYF.

V and J are TRBV5-1 and TRBJ2-7; TRBD2 matches 7 bases. V was clipped by 3 bases and J by 7 bases; unmatched bases: 16. The germline V gene has CDR1 SGHRS and CDR2 YFSETQ. This CDR3 has 16 amino acids. DNA of the CDR3: TGCGCCAGCAGCTCCTTCAACGGGAGGCCCTTGGATGAGCAGTACTTC. This encodes CASSSFNGRPLDEQYF.

This clone occurred a few times. The CDR3, as DNA: TGTGCCAGCAGTGCAGGGGAATATGGCTACACCTTC. Residues: CASSAGEYGYTF. V is TRBV25-1 and J is TRBJ1-2, with D possibly TRBD1 on 6 matching bases. Trimming removed 4 bases from V and 5 bases from J, with 8 bases in between. CDR1 is MGHDK and CDR2 is SYGVNS in the germline V gene. This CDR3 spans 12 amino acids.

This clone appeared a few times. An end of the junction does not agree with germline; a read error may underlie this. J is TRBJ2-7 and V is TRBV7-7, with D hard to call. There are 14 residues in the CDR3. The germline V gene has CDR1 SSHAT and CDR2 FNYEAQ (reference sequence). CDR3 sequence (DNA): TGTGCTAGCAGCTTAGACGCCAGCTCCTACGAGCAGTACTTC. It is translated as CASSLDASSYEQYF.

The chain uses TRBV19 and TRBJ2-3; D ambiguous. This CDR3 region has 13 residues. The germline CDR1 and CDR2 sequences are LNHDA and SQIVND (reference sequence). Trimming took off 4 bases at V and 6 bases at J, with 11 bases between the two ends. CDR3 residues: CASSTQRRDTQYF. The CDR3 DNA follows: TGTGCCAGTAGTACCCAGCGAAGGGATACGCAGTATTTT.

To note about this clone: Within the sample, other DNA sequences also encode this same CDR3. CDR3 region: CASTTDSLPVRAQHF. CDR3 bases: TGTGCCAGCACCACGGACAGCCTCCCGGTTCGGGCCCAGCATTTT. The chain couples TRBV6-5 to TRBJ1-5, with D perhaps matching TRBD1 (6 bases). V lost 7 bases and J lost 11, with 24 bases in between. There are 15 residues in the CDR3. Per the germline V gene, CDR1 is MNHEY and CDR2 is SVGAGI.